This TCR beta chain was captured by sequencing in a study of OX40 agonist ivuxolimab in advanced cancers. TCRdb keeps only in-frame clones here, not all; method: immunoSEQ multiplex PCR. The sample has some 79,000 clones, 90% to 95% seen once; the top ten hold less than 0.55%. Anyone with autoimmune disease history or systemic immunosuppression was excluded. Sampling times: baseline, cycle 4 day 1, cycle 7 day 1. Note on this clone: Its antigen is undetermined.

Regarding the study as a whole: Dose levels from 0.1 to 3.0 mg/kg saw CD4+ and CD8+ blood T cells expand clonally by week 6.

The sample here was CD4+ or CD8+ T cells sorted from blood, taken in a trial of the OX40 agonist ivuxolimab. The receptor's source is an adult with an advanced solid tumor such as melanoma, head and neck, liver or kidney cancer.

CDR3 bases: TGTGCCAGCAGCTTACAGGGGACCACAGATACGCAGTATTTT. It translates to CASSLQGTTDTQYF. This chain uses TRBV11-2 with TRBJ2-3; D is perhaps TRBD1 (6 bases). This CDR3 is built from 14 residues. Per germline, CDR1 SGHAT and CDR2 FQNNGV. V was shortened by 2 bases and J by 2 bases, with 8 bases between the two germline ends.